Listed below are T cell receptor beta chains from one sample, sequenced in a study of OX40 agonist ivuxolimab in advanced cancers. The method was immunoSEQ multiplex PCR; TCRdb's version includes in-frame clones alone and lacks a portion of them. The top ten hold about 1.1% of the sample, which has about 70,000 clones, roughly 80% seen once. The sequencing used CD4+ or CD8+ T cells sorted from blood, collected in a trial of the OX40 agonist ivuxolimab. All receptors come from an adult with an advanced solid tumor such as melanoma, head and neck, liver or kidney cancer. Each CDR3 is given with its conserved first and last residue. The D gene is left open where the match is weak. Expanded clones get a size class; other rows say once, few or many, or leave the size out.

TRBV6-1	.	TRBJ1-5	.	CASSPGPGQPQHF	TGTGCCAGCAGTCCCGGCCCCGGTCAGCCCCAGCATTTT
TRBV29-1	.	TRBJ1-1	.	CSARALDTEAFF	TGCAGCGCTAGGGCCTTGGACACTGAAGCTTTCTTT
TRBV7-2	.	TRBJ2-3	.	CASSLYQGIDTQYF	TGTGCCAGCAGCTTATATCAGGGAATAGATACGCAGTATTTT
TRBV5-1	.	TRBJ2-3	TRBD2	CASSLGLAGLTDTQYF	TGCGCCAGCAGCTTGGGGCTAGCGGGGCTAACAGATACGCAGTATTTT
TRBV28	.	TRBJ2-7	.	CASSLRSGYTYEQYF	TGTGCCAGCAGTTTAAGGTCAGGGTACACCTACGAGCAGTACTTC
TRBV7-9	.	TRBJ2-3	.	CASSLEINGGRNTQYF	TGTGCCAGCAGCTTAGAAATTAACGGGGGGCGAAATACGCAGTATTTT
TRBV18	few	TRBJ2-5	.	CASSPKETQYF	TGTGCCAGCTCACCAAAAGAGACCCAGTACTTC
TRBV5-1	.	TRBJ2-7	.	CASRYSPENYEQYF	TGCGCCAGCAGATACAGCCCAGAAAACTACGAGCAGTACTTC
TRBV2	.	TRBJ1-2	TRBD1	CASSEGTGGGYTF	TGTGCCAGCAGTGAAGGAACAGGGGGTGGCTACACCTTC
TRBV6-5	.	TRBJ2-5	.	CASSLRTPVQETQYF	TGTGCCAGCAGTCTACGAACGCCTGTCCAAGAGACCCAGTACTTC
TRBV29-1	.	TRBJ1-2	.	CSVGEGGYGYTF	TGCAGCGTTGGGGAGGGAGGCTATGGCTACACCTTC
TRBV19	.	TRBJ1-6	.	CASRTGLRSYNSPLHF	TGTGCCAGTCGCACAGGTCTTCGCTCCTATAATTCACCCCTCCACTTT
TRBV9	.	TRBJ2-5	.	CASSGPGGLSGETQYF	TGTGCCAGCAGCGGCCCCGGGGGACTCTCGGGGGAGACCCAGTACTTC
TRBV5-1	once	TRBJ2-5	.	CASSFAAERETQYF	TGCGCCAGCAGCTTCGCGGCAGAGAGAGAGACCCAGTACTTC
TRBV18	.	TRBJ2-1	.	CASSPPGYNEQFF	TGTGCCAGCTCACCACCCGGTTACAATGAGCAGTTCTTC
TRBV14	once	TRBJ1-2	TRBD1	CASSQVGQGRGGYTF	TGTGCCAGCAGCCAAGTGGGACAGGGACGCGGTGGCTACACCTTC
TRBV11-3	.	TRBJ2-3	.	CASSPGGEDTQYF	TGTGCCAGCAGCCCCGGAGGGGAAGATACGCAGTATTTT
TRBV7-8	.	TRBJ1-2	.	CASSLGQVNYGYTF	TGTGCCAGCAGCTTAGGACAGGTTAACTATGGCTACACCTTC
TRBV19	.	TRBJ1-3	.	CASRAGNTIYF	TGTGCCAGTAGAGCTGGAAACACCATATATTTT
TRBV6-6	.	TRBJ1-5	TRBD1	CASRPQGGQPQHF	TGTGCCAGCAGACCCCAGGGGGGTCAGCCCCAGCATTTT
TRBV27	.	TRBJ2-5	.	CASSFGVSETQYF	TGTGCCAGCAGTTTCGGAGTTTCGGAGACCCAGTACTTC
TRBV5-1	.	TRBJ1-1	.	CASSLEGGEAFF	TGCGCCAGCAGCTTGGAAGGGGGTGAAGCTTTCTTT
TRBV5-1	once	TRBJ1-4	TRBD1	CASSLGRTTQGASEKLFF	TGCGCCAGCAGCTTGGGGAGAACAACACAGGGGGCAAGTGAAAAACTGTTTTTT
TRBV7-9	.	TRBJ1-1	.	CASSSWGGHEAFF	TGTGCCAGCAGCTCTTGGGGCGGTCATGAAGCTTTCTTT
TRBV6-1	.	TRBJ2-7	.	CASSPTGRGYEQYF	TGTGCCAGCAGTCCGACAGGGCGGGGATACGAGCAGTACTTC
TRBV29-1	.	TRBJ2-3	TRBD2	CSVSGASGVTDTQYF	TGCAGCGTAAGCGGGGCTAGCGGGGTTACAGATACGCAGTATTTT
TRBV18	.	TRBJ1-2	.	CASSPTKVSDYGYTF	TGTGCCAGCTCACCAACGAAGGTTTCGGACTATGGCTACACCTTC
TRBV2	.	TRBJ2-2	.	CASSENRGTGELFF	TGTGCCAGCAGTGAAAACCGGGGCACCGGGGAGCTGTTTTTT
TRBV28	.	TRBJ1-2	.	CASSQPYGYTF	TGTGCCAGCAGCCAACCCTATGGCTACACCTTC
TRBV27	.	TRBJ2-5	.	CASSLVGPQETQYF	TGTGCCAGCAGCTTAGTGGGGCCACAAGAGACCCAGTACTTC
TRBV6-5	.	TRBJ1-1	.	CASSTGQLAEAFF	TGTGCCAGCAGTACAGGACAGCTAGCTGAAGCTTTCTTT
TRBV11-3	.	TRBJ1-1	.	CASSRRGMNTEAFF	TGTGCCAGCAGCCGAAGGGGGATGAACACTGAAGCTTTCTTT
TRBV27	once	TRBJ2-7	TRBD1	CASSFRDRGTSYEQYF	TGTGCCAGCAGTTTCCGGGACAGGGGAACTTCCTACGAGCAGTACTTC
TRBV6-6	.	TRBJ1-6	.	CASSYPGAGPNSPLHF	TGTGCCAGCAGTTACCCCGGTGCAGGTCCCAATTCACCCCTCCACTTT
TRBV7-2	.	TRBJ1-2	.	CASSLGGGYTF	TGTGCCAGCAGCTTAGGCGGGGGCTACACCTTC
TRBV29-1	.	TRBJ2-3	TRBD1	CSVDRGTTDTQYF	TGCAGCGTTGACAGGGGGACCACCGATACGCAGTATTTT